The 17 T cell receptor beta chains below come from one sample, sequenced in a study of shared clonotypes between healthy human individuals. The method was immunoSEQ multiplex PCR; TCRdb's version includes in-frame clones alone and lacks a portion of them. In the table there are more than 2,000,000 clones, 85% to 95% of which are singletons. The sequenced material came from naive CD4+ T cells from PBMCs. The subset is: CD45RA+ positively selected. The receptors shown here come from a man between 18 and 35 years old in good health. Some clones in this sample may be carry-over from other donors' samples.

The chain uses TRBV7-9 and TRBJ1-2, with a tentative D call TRBD1 (6 bases). CDR1 is SEHNR and CDR2 is FQNEAQ in the germline V gene (reference sequence). Trimming removed 5 bases from V and 4 bases from J, with 11 bases in between. This CDR3 is built from 13 residues. The chain's CDR3 is CASSRGAAYGYTF. In DNA form, the CDR3 reads TGTGCCAGCAGCAGGGGGGCCGCCTATGGCTACACCTTC.

The chain links TRBV5-4 to TRBJ1-1; unclear D gene. The germline V and J ends were trimmed by 5 bases and 3 bases, with 8 bases remaining between them. The CDR3 length is 12 residues. In germline, CDR1 is SGHNT, CDR2 YYREEE (reference sequence). The CDR3 nucleotides read TGTGCCAGCAGATCAGATGACACTGAAGCTTTCTTT. It translates to CASRSDDTEAFF.

The chain links TRBV4-1 to TRBJ2-7, with TRBD2 matching over 7 bases. V trimming: 0 bases; J trimming: 7 bases; junction bases outside the gene matches: 9. The germline gives CDR1 MGHRA, CDR2 YSYEKL. This CDR3 region has 15 residues. CDR3 residues: CASSQDPAGAREQYF. The CDR3 DNA follows: TGCGCCAGCAGCCAAGACCCCGCGGGAGCCCGGGAGCAGTACTTC.

Details on this clone: Other DNA sequences of this sample code for an identical CDR3. The chain recombines TRBV5-4 with TRBJ2-3; D gene uncertain. This CDR3 contains 14 residues. V was trimmed by 3 bases and J by 1 base, leaving 9 bases between them. CDR1 and CDR2 from the germline V gene are SGHNT and YYREEE (reference sequence). DNA of the CDR3: TGTGCCAGCAGCTCTAGGAGAGGCACAGATACGCAGTATTTT. Its protein is CASSSRRGTDTQYF.

The chain employs TRBV13 and TRBJ2-7, with 8 bases that match TRBD2. The germline gives CDR1 PRHDT, CDR2 FYEKMQ (reference sequence). J lost 1 base, V lost 1 base, and 3 bases had no gene match. The CDR3 consists of 15 residues. In DNA, the CDR3 is TGTGCCAGCAGCTTAGACGGGAGGGGGTCCTACGAGCAGTACTTC. Encoded protein: CASSLDGRGSYEQYF.

V and J are TRBV7-2 and TRBJ1-2; D might be TRBD1 (5 bases). The CDR3 runs 15 residues. The V gene's germline CDR1 is SGHTA and CDR2 FQGNSA. The V gene lost 5 bases and the J gene lost 4 bases, with 17 bases spanning the gap. CDR3 sequence (DNA): TGTGCCAGCAGCCCCTCAGGGAGTCCCGTCTATGGCTACACCTTC. The encoded protein is CASSPSGSPVYGYTF. The full variable domain, with the rest looked up from reference TRBV7-2 and TRBJ1-2, is GAGVSQSPSNKVTEKGKDVELRCDPISGHTALYWYRQSLGQGLEFLIYFQGNSAPDKSGLPSDRFSAERTGGSVSTLTIQRTQQEDSAVYLCASSPSGSPVYGYTFGSGTRLTVV.

The gene calls are TRBV9 and TRBJ2-5, with 7 bases matching TRBD1. The CDR3 consists of 14 residues. Germline lookup yields CDR1 SGDLS and CDR2 YYNGEE. With V trimmed by 4 bases and J by 5 bases, 8 bases remained unmatched. In DNA form, the CDR3 reads TGTGCCAGCAGCTTTCAGGGGGTTGGGGAGACCCAGTACTTC. Translated: CASSFQGVGETQYF. Full variable domain (missing parts from reference TRBV9 and TRBJ2-5): DSGVTQTPKHLITATGQRVTLRCSPRSGDLSVYWYQQSLDQGLQFLIQYYNGEERAKGNILERFSAQQFPDLHSELNLSSLELGDSALYFCASSFQGVGETQYFGPGTRLLVL.

The chain joins TRBV7-3 to TRBJ2-1; D is unresolved. Germline assignment: CDR1 SGHTA and CDR2 FQGTGA. This CDR3 is 10 amino acids long. The ends were cut back, 8 bases at V and 6 bases at J, with 5 bases in the middle. CDR3 DNA sequence: TGTGCCAGCTGGGGCAATGAGCAGTTCTTC. Translated, it gives CASWGNEQFF.

The gene calls are TRBV5-1 and TRBJ2-3; D gene unclear. Germline assignment: CDR1 SGHRS and CDR2 YFSETQ. Trimming cost V 1 base and J 5 bases, with 8 bases left between them. The CDR3 length is 13 residues. This CDR3 is CASSLKRVDTQYF. For the CDR3, the DNA is TGCGCCAGCAGCTTGAAAAGGGTAGATACGCAGTATTTT.

The rearrangement links TRBV5-1 to TRBJ2-3; D is perhaps TRBD1 (5 bases). Germline loops: CDR1 SGHRS, CDR2 YFSETQ. V was pared by 4 bases and J by 2 bases, with 17 bases between. This CDR3 is built from 16 residues. CDR3 residues: CASSPGAPRVTDTQYF. CDR3 in DNA: TGCGCCAGCAGCCCTGGGGCCCCCCGGGTCACAGATACGCAGTATTTT. The full variable domain, its missing parts supplied by reference TRBV5-1 and TRBJ2-3, is KAGVTQTPRYLIKTRGQQVTLSCSPISGHRSVSWYQQTPGQGLQFLFEYFSETQRNKGNFPGRFSGRQFSNSRSEMNVSTLELGDSALYLCASSPGAPRVTDTQYFGPGTRLTVL.

This clone was detected only once. The chain recombines TRBV5-1 with TRBJ1-3, with D maybe TRBD1 (5 bases). V was clipped by 3 bases and J by 0 bases, with 13 bases between them. The germline CDR1 and CDR2 sequences are SGHRS and YFSETQ. This CDR3 has 16 residues. CDR3 region: CASSWLPGPSGNTIYF. DNA of the CDR3: TGCGCCAGCAGCTGGCTCCCGGGACCCTCTGGAAACACCATATATTTT.

The rearrangement joins TRBV7-6 to TRBJ2-1; 9 bases line up with TRBD2. The junction had 17 bases not matched to a gene; V was cut back by 8 bases and J by 9 bases. This CDR3 has 16 amino acids. Germline values: CDR1 SGHVS, CDR2 FNYEAQ. The DNA of the CDR3 is TGTGCCAGCGCCCGGGTGGGTAGCGGGAGTTTCATTGAGCAGTTCTTC. Protein sequence: CASARVGSGSFIEQFF.

This chain joins TRBV6-4 and TRBJ2-7; D gene uncertain. Germline CDR1 is MRHNA and CDR2 is SNTAGT. The CDR3 extends over 12 amino acids. Trimming left V 4 bases short and J 6 bases short, with 10 bases between. The CDR3 loop is CASSALTSEQYF. In DNA, the CDR3 is TGTGCCAGCAGTGCGTTAACCTCCGAGCAGTACTTC.

The chain carries TRBV5-1 and TRBJ2-3; 12 nucleotides agree with TRBD1. The CDR3 sequence is 14 residues long. Germline loops: CDR1 SGHRS, CDR2 YFSETQ. V was clipped by 4 bases and J by 6 bases; unmatched bases: 3. The CDR3 DNA follows: TGCGCCAGCAGCCCAGGGACAGGGGGCGATACGCAGTATTTT. Translated: CASSPGTGGDTQYF.

The V and J genes are TRBV5-4 and TRBJ1-1; D may be TRBD1 (6 bases). V was trimmed by 6 bases and J by 5 bases, leaving 17 bases between them. The CDR3 length is 14 residues. CDR1 is SGHNT, CDR2 YYREEE, per germline (reference sequence). CDR3 residues: CASTRVGGGTEAFF. The CDR3 region has the DNA TGTGCCAGCACCCGGGTTGGGGGCGGGACTGAAGCTTTCTTT.

The rearrangement joins TRBV4-1 to TRBJ2-3; no definite D call. From germline, CDR1 is MGHRA and CDR2 YSYEKL. V was shortened by 4 bases and J by 0 bases, with 8 bases between the two germline ends. This CDR3 has 14 amino acids. In DNA, the CDR3 is TGCGCCAGCAGCCGCGCTACTAGCACAGATACGCAGTATTTT. It yields the protein CASSRATSTDTQYF.

This clone has just one count. The chain carries TRBV7-3 and TRBJ2-3; D remains ambiguous. The germline V and J ends were trimmed by 7 bases and 2 bases, with 10 bases remaining between them. Germline lookup yields CDR1 SGHTA and CDR2 FQGTGA. The CDR3 runs 13 residues. The CDR3 DNA is TGTGCCAGCAAAGAGGAGATCACAGATACGCAGTATTTT. Translating it yields CASKEEITDTQYF.